Sequencing of this TCR beta chain was carried out in a study of CD8 T cells in Susac syndrome. From germline, CDR1 is MNHEY and CDR2 SMNVEV (reference sequence). The CDR3 totals 14 residues. V was clipped by 3 bases and J by 2 bases, with 11 bases between them. TCR beta was sequenced from blood CD8+ and CD4+ T cells. The multiple sclerosis control group was made up of treatment-naive patients with stable or active relapsing-remitting disease. When the RNA was reverse transcribed, random hexamers were used with an input of about 0.45 to 1 ug. Amplification of TCR beta CDR3 used immunoSEQ multiplex PCR across 54 Vbeta and 13 Jbeta. MiXCR, run by TCRdb on the immunoSEQ multiplex PCR reads, gives a single entry per CDR3 protein. This table has 330,000 or so distinct CDR3 sequences, around 89% appearing once.

This clonotype originated in a human donor with multiple sclerosis. V and J are TRBV27 and TRBJ2-7; TRBD2 is a possible D gene (6 bases). The specimen was CD8+ T cells from PBMCs. CDR3 residues: CASSFAGRTYEQYF. Written as DNA, the CDR3 is TGTGCCAGCAGTTTTGCGGGGCGTACCTACGAGCAGTACTTC.